This TCR beta chain was obtained from a study of vaccination effects on CD4 cells after COVID-19 (dated by TCRdb to 2021 to 2024). Regarding the complete study: The ViraFEST assay stimulated PBMC with viral peptide pools and then used TCR sequencing to identify antigen-specific CD4+ T cell clonotypes by expansion. Altogether, about 10 COVID-19 convalescent patients and a handful of SARS-CoV-2-naive healthy vaccine recipients made up the full study. In a couple of convalescent patients, pre-vaccine samples were collected 16 days and one week ahead of the first dose, 142 and 148 days after COVID-19 diagnosis. About 2 million PBMC per well were cultured in IMDM with about 5.1% human AB serum, 8.5 to 10 IU/ml IL-2 and gentamicin, plus 10 ug/ml peptides. SARS-CoV-2 spike-specific CD4+ TCR repertoires were compared before and after mRNA vaccination in COVID-19 convalescent patients and in infection-naive vaccine recipients. Participants received two doses of either the BNT162b2 or the mRNA-1273 mRNA SARS-CoV-2 vaccine. Cultures from other donors in the study were sequenced using the Oncomine TCR Beta short-read assay on an Illumina iSeq 100. What the authors observed across the whole study: The study was limited by a small number of convalescent patients and lacked early post-infection timepoints. In convalescent patients, the post-vaccine spike-reactive repertoire was composed mainly of new vaccine-induced clones that were largely distinct from infection-induced clones. Both infection-induced and vaccine-induced clones contracted markedly at late post-vaccination timepoints, which is consistent with waning T cell responses.

About this clone: The target of this receptor is not known. Base qualities are not provided; no much larger clone lies one nucleotide away.

After 10 days of culture, CD4+ T cells were isolated with the EasySep CD4+ T cell isolation kit. Convalescent patients had PCR-confirmed SARS-CoV-2 infection between March and December 2020, before Alpha, Beta and Delta variants emerged in the United States. Half of the culture medium was replaced with fresh IL-2-containing medium on days 3 and 7. Unless noted otherwise, every peptide stimulation condition was cultured in triplicate wells. Using Ficoll-Paque Plus gradient centrifugation, PBMC were separated from whole blood and then either used fresh or cryopreserved at -140C. Genomic DNA was extracted from cultured CD4+ T cells with the QIAamp micro DNA kit. Inclusive of the bounding cysteine and phenylalanine, the CDR3 is 16 residues long. Only the CDR3 part of the read is kept: 48 bases, read in frame from the first base. V is shortened by 8 bases, J by 3 bases, and the region joining them spans 23 bases.

Libraries were prepared through the immunoSEQ multiplex PCR assay. DNA from the cultured and isolated CD4+ T cells underwent TCR beta CDR3 sequencing. In the source study's methods: Non-productive TCR sequences were removed, reads were trimmed to the CDR3 region, and CDR3s of at least 7 amino acids were retained. Antigen-specific clonotypes were identified using the MANAFEST web app by comparison of expansion in peptide wells against reference cultures. To count as positive, a clone had to show expansion at FDR<0.05 compared with the reference and with all other wells, an odds ratio above 5, and a frequency above 0.1% in two replicate wells. A clonotype was called cross-reactive if it was significantly expanded both in SARS-CoV-2 spike wells and in at least one common cold coronavirus spike condition. Levenshtein distance calculated with the stringdist R package was used to assess CDR3 similarity, and unrooted trees were constructed with ape in R 3.6.1. The clones in this table, taken by TCRdb from immuneACCESS, are in-frame only. Not every clone is retained; where verified, under half of the shortfall comes from an unresolved V gene, and the cause of the rest is unknown. V, J and clone size are those of that table, while D and trimming were read from the DNA. Recorded for this sample are approximately 60,000 clones; 70% to 85% of them occurred a single time. Approximately 20% of the sample is taken by the ten largest.

The sample consisted of CD4+ T cells from PBMCs cultured without peptide, taken before COVID-19 vaccination. The V gene is TRBV6-7 and the J gene is TRBJ2-7; the best D guess is TRBD1, with 6 bases matching. TRBV6-7 is classed as an ORF, of uncertain function. This TCR was sampled from a human donor who had a prior SARS-CoV-2 infection. The encoded CDR3 is CASPDTTGSGLYEQYF. The DNA reads as follows: TGTGCCAGCCCCGACACGACAGGTTCCGGACTCTACGAGCAGTACTTC.